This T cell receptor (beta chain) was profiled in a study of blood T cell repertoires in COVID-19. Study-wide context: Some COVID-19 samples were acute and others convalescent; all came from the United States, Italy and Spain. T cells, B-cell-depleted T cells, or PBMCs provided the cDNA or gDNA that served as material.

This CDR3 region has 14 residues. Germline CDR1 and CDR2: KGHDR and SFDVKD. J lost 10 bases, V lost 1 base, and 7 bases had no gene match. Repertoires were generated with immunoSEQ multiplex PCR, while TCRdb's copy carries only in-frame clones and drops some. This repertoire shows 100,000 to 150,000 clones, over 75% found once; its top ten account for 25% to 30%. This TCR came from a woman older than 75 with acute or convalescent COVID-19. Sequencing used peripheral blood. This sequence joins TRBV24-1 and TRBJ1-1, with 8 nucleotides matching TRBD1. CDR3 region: CATSDLAEDRGAFF. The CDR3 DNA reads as TGTGCCACCAGTGATTTAGCCGAAGACAGGGGAGCTTTCTTT.